Detailed here is one T cell receptor (beta chain). This record belongs to a study of shared clonotypes between healthy human individuals. Study background: Aged 18 to 49, the donors were a couple of women and a few men.

CDR1 is MDHEN, CDR2 SYDVKM, per germline. Trimming took 3 bases from V and 4 from J; bases not matched to a gene: 3. The CDR3 is made up of 14 amino acids. Using immunoSEQ multiplex PCR, the repertoire was profiled, and TCRdb retains in-frame clones only, with some absent. The sample has 2 million to 2.5 million clones, about 93% seen once; the top ten hold about 1.5%. Cells designated naive CD8 were CD45RO-negative and were positively selected for CCR7, with terminally differentiated effector memory CD45RA+ cells excluded. The rearrangement uses TRBV28 and TRBJ2-7, with 10 bases aligning to TRBD2. The receptor comes from a man aged 18 to 30 in good health. Some clones in this sample may be carry-over from other donors' samples. Material for sequencing was naive CD8+ T cells from PBMCs. The CDR3 region is CASSFGAGGYEQYF. Here the CDR3 DNA reads TGTGCCAGCAGTTTCGGAGCGGGAGGGTACGAGCAGTACTTC.